Detailed here is one TCR beta chain. V shed 0 bases and J shed 6 bases, with 12 bases lying between them. The CDR3 runs 14 residues. CDR1 is SGDLS and CDR2 is YYNGEE in the germline V gene. The data stem from a study of Tregs in tolerant kidney transplant recipients. Assay: immunoSEQ multiplex PCR; the TCRdb copy retains only in-frame clones and omits some. Found here are tens of thousands of clones, around 93% of them singletons; the top ten hold approximately 0.3%. The rearrangement uses TRBV9 and TRBJ1-1; TRBD1 is a possible D gene (6 bases). This TCR came from a human donor who received a combined kidney and bone marrow transplant. The material was Tregs from blood, obtained before the transplant. The CDR3 DNA sequence: TGTGCCAGCAGCGTAGGGCCCGAGGGGGCTGAAGCTTTCTTT. Translating gives CASSVGPEGAEAFF.